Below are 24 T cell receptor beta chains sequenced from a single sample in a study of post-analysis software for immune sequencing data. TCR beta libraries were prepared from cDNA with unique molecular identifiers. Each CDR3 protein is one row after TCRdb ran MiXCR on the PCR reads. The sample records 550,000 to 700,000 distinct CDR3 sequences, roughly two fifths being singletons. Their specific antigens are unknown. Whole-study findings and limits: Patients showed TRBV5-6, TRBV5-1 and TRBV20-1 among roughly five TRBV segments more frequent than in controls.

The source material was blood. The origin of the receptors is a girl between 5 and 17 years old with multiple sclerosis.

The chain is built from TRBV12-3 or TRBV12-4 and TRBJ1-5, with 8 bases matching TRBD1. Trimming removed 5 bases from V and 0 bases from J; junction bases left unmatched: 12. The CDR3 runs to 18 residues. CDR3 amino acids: CASSVDRGGGYSNQPQHF. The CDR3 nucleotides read TGTGCCAGCAGTGTAGACAGGGGCGGTGGGTATAGCAATCAGCCCCAGCATTTT.

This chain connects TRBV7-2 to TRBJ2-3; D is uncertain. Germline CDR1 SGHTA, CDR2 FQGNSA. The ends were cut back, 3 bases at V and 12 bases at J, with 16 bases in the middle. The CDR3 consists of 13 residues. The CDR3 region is CASSLPSRNYQYF. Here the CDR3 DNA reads TGTGCCAGCAGCTTGCCGAGTCGGAACTATCAGTATTTT.

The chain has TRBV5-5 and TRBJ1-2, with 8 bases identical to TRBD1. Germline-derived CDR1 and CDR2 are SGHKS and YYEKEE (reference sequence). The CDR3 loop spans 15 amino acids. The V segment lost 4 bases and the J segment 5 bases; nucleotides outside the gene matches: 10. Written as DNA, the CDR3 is TGTGCCAGCAGCACCCGGAAGCAGGGGGCATATGGCTACACCTTC. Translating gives CASSTRKQGAYGYTF. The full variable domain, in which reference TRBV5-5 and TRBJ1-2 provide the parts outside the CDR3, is DAGVTQSPTHLIKTRGQQVTLRCSPISGHKSVSWYQQVLGQGPQFIFQYYEKEERGRGNFPDRFSARQFPNYSSELNVNALLLGDSALYLCASSTRKQGAYGYTFGSGTRLTVV.

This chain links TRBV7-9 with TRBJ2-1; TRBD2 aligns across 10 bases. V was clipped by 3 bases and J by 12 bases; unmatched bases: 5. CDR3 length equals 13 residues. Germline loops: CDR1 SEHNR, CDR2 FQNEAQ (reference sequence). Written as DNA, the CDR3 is TGTGCCAGCAGCTTTTCTAGCGGGAGTTGGCAGTTCTTC. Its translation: CASSFSSGSWQFF. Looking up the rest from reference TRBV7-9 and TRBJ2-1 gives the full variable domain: DTGVSQNPRHKITKRGQNVTFRCDPISEHNRLYWYRQTLGQGPEFLTYFQNEAQLEKSRLLSDRFSAERPKGSFSTLEIQRTEQGDSAMYLCASSFSSGSWQFFGPGTRLTVL.

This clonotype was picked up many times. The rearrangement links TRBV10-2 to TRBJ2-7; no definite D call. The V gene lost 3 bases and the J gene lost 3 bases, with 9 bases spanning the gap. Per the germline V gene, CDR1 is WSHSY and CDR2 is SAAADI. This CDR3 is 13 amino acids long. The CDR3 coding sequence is TGCGCCAGCAGTGATCAGTGGGACTACGAGCAGTACTTC. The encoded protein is CASSDQWDYEQYF.

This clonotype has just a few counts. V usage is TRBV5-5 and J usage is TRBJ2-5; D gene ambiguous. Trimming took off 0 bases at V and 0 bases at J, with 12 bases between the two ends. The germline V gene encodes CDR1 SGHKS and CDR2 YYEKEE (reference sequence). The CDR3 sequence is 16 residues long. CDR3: CASSLGTLWYQETQYF. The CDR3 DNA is TGTGCCAGCAGCTTGGGGACCCTTTGGTACCAAGAGACCCAGTACTTC.

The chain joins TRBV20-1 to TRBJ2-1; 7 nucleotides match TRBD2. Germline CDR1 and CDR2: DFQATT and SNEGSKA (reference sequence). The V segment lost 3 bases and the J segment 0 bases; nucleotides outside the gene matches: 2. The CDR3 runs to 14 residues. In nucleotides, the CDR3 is TGCAGTGCTAGGCGGGAGACCTCCTACAATGAGCAGTTCTTC. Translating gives CSARRETSYNEQFF.

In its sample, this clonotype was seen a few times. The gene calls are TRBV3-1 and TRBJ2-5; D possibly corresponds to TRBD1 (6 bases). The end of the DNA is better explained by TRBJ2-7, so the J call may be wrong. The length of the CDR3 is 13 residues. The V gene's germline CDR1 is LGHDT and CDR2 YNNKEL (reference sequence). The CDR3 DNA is TGTGCCAGCAGCCCATCAGGGGTTAACGAGCAGTACTTC. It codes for CASSPSGVNEQYF.

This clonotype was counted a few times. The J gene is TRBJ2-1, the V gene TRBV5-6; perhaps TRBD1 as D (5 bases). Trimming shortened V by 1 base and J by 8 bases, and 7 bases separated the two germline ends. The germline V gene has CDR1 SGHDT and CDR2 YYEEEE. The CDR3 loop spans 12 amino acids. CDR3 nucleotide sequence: TGTGCCAGCAGCTTGTGGGGCCATGAGCAGTTCTTC. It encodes CASSLWGHEQFF.

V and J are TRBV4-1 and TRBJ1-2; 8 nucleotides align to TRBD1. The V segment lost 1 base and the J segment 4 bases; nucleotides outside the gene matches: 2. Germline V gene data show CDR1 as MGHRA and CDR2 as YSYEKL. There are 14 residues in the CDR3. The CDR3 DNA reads TGCGCCAGCAGCCAAGGGACAGGGACCTATGGCTACACCTTC. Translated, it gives CASSQGTGTYGYTF.

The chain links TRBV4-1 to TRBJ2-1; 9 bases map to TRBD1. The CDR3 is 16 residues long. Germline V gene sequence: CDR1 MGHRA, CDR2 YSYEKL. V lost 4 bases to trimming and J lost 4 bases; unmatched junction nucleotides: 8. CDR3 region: CASSPWTGAAYNEQFF. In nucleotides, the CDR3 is TGCGCCAGCAGCCCTTGGACAGGGGCGGCTTACAATGAGCAGTTCTTC.

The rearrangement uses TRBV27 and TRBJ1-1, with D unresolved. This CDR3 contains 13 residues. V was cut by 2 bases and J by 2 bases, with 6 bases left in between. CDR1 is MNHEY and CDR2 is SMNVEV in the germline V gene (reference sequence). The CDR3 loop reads CASSLLLNTEAFF. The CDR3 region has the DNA TGTGCCAGCAGTTTACTTCTCAACACTGAAGCTTTCTTT.

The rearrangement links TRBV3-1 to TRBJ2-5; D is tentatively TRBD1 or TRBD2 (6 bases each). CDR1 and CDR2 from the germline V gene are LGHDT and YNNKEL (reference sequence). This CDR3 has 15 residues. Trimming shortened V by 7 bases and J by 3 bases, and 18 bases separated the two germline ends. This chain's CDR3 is CASTLEGGRKETQYF. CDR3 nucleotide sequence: TGTGCCAGCACCCTAGAAGGGGGGAGAAAAGAGACCCAGTACTTC.

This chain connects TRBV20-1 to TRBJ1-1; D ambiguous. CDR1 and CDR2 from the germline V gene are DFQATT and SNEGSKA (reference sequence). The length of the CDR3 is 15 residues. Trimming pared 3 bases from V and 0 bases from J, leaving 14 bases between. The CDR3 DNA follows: TGCAGTGCTAGTAACGTTAACCCCGTGAACACTGAAGCTTTCTTT. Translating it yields CSASNVNPVNTEAFF.

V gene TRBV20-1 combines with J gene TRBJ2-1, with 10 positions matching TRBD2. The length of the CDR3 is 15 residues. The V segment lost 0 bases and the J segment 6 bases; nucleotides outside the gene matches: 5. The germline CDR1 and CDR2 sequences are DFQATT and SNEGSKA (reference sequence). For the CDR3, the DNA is TGCAGTGCTAGAGATGGCGCTAGCGGGAGCAATGAGCAGTTCTTC. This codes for CSARDGASGSNEQFF.

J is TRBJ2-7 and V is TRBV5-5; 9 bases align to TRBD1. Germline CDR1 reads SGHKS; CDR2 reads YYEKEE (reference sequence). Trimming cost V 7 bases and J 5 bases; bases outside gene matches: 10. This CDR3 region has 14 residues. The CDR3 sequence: CASGAGTGSHEQYF. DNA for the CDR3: TGTGCCAGCGGAGCCGGGACAGGGAGCCACGAGCAGTACTTC.

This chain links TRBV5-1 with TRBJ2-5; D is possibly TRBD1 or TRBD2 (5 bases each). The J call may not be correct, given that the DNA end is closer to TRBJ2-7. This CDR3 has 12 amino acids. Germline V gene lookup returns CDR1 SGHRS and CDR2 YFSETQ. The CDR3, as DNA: TGCGCCAGCAGCCCCGGGGCCCCCGAGCAGTACTTC. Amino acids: CASSPGAPEQYF.

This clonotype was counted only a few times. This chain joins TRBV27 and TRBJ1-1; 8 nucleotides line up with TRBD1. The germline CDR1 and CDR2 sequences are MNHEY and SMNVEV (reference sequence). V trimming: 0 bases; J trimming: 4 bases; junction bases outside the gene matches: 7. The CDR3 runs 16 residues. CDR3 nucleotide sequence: TGTGCCAGCAGTTTATCGACAGGGGAGGTTCTCACTGAAGCTTTCTTT. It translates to CASSLSTGEVLTEAFF.

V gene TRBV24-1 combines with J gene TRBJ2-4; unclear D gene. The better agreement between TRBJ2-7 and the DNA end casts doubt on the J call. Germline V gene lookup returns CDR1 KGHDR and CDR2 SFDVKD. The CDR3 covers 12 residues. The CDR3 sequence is CATSNVRNEQYF. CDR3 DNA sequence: TGTGCCACCAGTAATGTGAGGAACGAGCAGTACTTC.

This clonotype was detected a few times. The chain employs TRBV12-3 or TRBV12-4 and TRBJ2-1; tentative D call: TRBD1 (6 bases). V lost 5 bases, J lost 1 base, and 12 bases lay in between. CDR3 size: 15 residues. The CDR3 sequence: CASSAEQGSYNEQFF. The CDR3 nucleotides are TGTGCCAGCAGTGCCGAACAGGGATCCTACAATGAGCAGTTCTTC.

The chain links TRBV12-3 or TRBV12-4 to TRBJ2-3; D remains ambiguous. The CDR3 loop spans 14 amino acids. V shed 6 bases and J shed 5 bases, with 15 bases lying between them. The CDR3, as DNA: TGTGCCAGCAGGCCTAACCGATCGGGAGATACGCAGTATTTT. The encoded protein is CASRPNRSGDTQYF.

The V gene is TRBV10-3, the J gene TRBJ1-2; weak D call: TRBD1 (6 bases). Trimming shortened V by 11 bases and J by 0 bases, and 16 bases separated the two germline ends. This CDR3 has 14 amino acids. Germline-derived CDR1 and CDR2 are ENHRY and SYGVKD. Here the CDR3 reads CASTGLKSNYGYTF. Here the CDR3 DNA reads TGTGCCTCAACAGGGTTGAAATCTAACTATGGCTACACCTTC.

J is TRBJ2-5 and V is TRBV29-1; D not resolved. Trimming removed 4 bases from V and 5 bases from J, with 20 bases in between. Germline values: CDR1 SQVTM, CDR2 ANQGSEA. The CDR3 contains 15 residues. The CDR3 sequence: CSVGRSLSPGETQYF. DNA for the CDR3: TGCAGCGTTGGACGCAGCCTAAGCCCCGGGGAGACCCAGTACTTC.

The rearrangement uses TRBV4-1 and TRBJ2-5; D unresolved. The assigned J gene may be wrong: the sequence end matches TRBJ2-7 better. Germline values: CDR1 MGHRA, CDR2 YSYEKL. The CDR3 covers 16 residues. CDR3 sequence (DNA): TGCGCCAGCAGCCCTCCACCGGGTCCTAAGACCTGCGAGCAGTACTTC. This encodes CASSPPPGPKTCEQYF.